Sequencing of this T cell receptor (beta chain) was carried out in a study of CD8+ T cells in alopecia areata. Points from the study as a whole: Scalp clonality and expanded CD8+ clones among the top 100 were significantly decreased by tofacitinib. Persistence during tofacitinib was seen for many expanded lesional clones in scalp and blood.

V was pared by 0 bases and J by 4 bases, with 3 bases of the junction left unmatched. The CDR3 runs 14 residues. CDR1 is SGHNT, CDR2 YYREEE, per germline (reference sequence). Note on this clone: The antigen is undetermined.

RNA was isolated and reverse transcribed to cDNA, the sequencing template. Produced via immunoSEQ multiplex PCR; TCRdb's table is partial and in-frame only. The profile shows some 150,000 clones, 65% to 90% of them singletons. This sample's treatment: oral pan-JAK inhibitor, 5-10 mg twice daily. Researchers took lesional scalp punch biopsies and peripheral blood from people who were alopecia areata patients. This clonotype was obtained from a human donor with alopecia areata. Sequenced here: CD8+ T cells sorted from blood, sampled at week 4, from a patient treated with tofacitinib. The V and J genes are TRBV5-4 and TRBJ2-5; 7 bases match TRBD2. This CDR3 is CASSLEGGRETQYF. For the CDR3, the DNA is TGTGCCAGCAGCTTGGAGGGAGGGAGAGAGACCCAGTACTTC.